This TCR beta chain was retrieved from a study of T cell responses to AZD1222 COVID-19 vaccine. Notes on the study in general: CD4 TCRs covered the whole spike, strongest at regions 160-218 and 743-854. Seropositive status at baseline applied to only a handful of AZD1222 recipients. Nearly half of spike-specific TCRs reportedly go after variant regions that carry no mutations. It should be noted that donors were predominantly white British and more often female, and clonal diversity was possibly underestimated.

Concerning this clone itself: What it recognizes is unknown.

The CDR3 is made up of 15 amino acids. The germline CDR1 and CDR2 sequences are MNHNS and SASEGT. The V segment lost 2 bases and the J segment 3 bases; nucleotides outside the gene matches: 4. Here immunoSEQ multiplex PCR was the method, and the copy in TCRdb shows in-frame clones only, minus some. The sample records approximately 97,000 clones, less than 90% being singletons. The source material was peripheral blood, sampled on day 0 of AZD1222 vaccination. This clonotype was obtained from an adult in good health. The chain employs TRBV6-1 and TRBJ2-7; 10 bases are a match to TRBD2. The CDR3 nucleotides read TGTGCCAGCAGTGAATTTCCTAGCGGGAGCTACGAGCAGTACTTC. Amino acids: CASSEFPSGSYEQYF.